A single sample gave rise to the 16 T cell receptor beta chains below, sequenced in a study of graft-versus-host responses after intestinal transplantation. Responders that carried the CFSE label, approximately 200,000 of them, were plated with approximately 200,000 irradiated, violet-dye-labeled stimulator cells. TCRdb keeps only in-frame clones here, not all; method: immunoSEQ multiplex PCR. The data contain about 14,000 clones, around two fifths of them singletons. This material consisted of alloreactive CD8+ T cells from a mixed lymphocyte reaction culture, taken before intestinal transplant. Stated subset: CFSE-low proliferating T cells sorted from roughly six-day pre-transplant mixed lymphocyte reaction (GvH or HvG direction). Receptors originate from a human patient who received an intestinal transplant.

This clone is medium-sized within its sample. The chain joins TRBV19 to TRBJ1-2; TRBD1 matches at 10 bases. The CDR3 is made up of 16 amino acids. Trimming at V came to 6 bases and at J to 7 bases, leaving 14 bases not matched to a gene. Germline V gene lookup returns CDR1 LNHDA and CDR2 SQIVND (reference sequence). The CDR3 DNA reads TGTGCCAGTAGCCAGGATATTCGACAGGGGGCGATTGGCTACACCTTC. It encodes CASSQDIRQGAIGYTF.

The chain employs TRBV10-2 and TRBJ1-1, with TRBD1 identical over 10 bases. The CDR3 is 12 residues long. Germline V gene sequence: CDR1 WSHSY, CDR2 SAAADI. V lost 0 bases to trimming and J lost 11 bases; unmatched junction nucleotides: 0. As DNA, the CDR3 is TGCGCCAGCAGTGAGTCGACAGGGGGCGCTTTCTTT. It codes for CASSESTGGAFF.

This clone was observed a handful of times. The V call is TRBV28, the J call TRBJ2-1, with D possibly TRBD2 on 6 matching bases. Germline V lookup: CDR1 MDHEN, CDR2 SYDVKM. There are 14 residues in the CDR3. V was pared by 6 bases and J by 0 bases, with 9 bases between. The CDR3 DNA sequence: TGTGCCAGCAGCCCGGGACTCTCCTACAATGAGCAGTTCTTC. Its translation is CASSPGLSYNEQFF.

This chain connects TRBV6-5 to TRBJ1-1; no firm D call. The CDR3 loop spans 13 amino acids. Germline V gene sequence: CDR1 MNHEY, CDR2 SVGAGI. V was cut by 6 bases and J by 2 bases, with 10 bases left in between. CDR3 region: CASSLNLNTEAFF. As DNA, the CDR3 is TGTGCCAGCAGCCTGAACCTAAACACTGAAGCTTTCTTT.

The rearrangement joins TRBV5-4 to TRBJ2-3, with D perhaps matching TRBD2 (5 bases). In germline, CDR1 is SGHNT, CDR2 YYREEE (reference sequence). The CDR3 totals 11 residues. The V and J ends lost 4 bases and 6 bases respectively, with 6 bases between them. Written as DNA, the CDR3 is TGTGCCAGCAGCCGCGGGGATACGCAGTATTTT. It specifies CASSRGDTQYF.

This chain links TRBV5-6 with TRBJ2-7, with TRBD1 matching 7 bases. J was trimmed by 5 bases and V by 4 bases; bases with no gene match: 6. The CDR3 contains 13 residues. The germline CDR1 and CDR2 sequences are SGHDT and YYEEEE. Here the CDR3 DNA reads TGTGCCAGCAGCGTACGGGACAGCCACGAGCAGTACTTC. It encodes CASSVRDSHEQYF.

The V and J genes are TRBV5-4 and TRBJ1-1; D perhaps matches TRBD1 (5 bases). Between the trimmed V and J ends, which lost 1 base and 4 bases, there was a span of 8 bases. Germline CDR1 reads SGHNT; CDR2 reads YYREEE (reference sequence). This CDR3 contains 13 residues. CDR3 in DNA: TGTGCCAGCAGCTTGTGGGGGGGCACTGAAGCTTTCTTT. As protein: CASSLWGGTEAFF. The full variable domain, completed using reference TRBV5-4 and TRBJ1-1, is ETGVTQSPTHLIKTRGQQVTLRCSSQSGHNTVSWYQQALGQGPQFIFQYYREEENGRGNFPPRFSGLQFPNYSSELNVNALELDDSALYLCASSLWGGTEAFFGQGTRLTVV.

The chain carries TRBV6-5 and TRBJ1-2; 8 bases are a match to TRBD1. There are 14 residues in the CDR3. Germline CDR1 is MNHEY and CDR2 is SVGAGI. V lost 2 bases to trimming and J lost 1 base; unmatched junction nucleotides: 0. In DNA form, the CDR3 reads TGTGCCAGCAGTTACGGACAGGGTAACTATGGCTACACCTTC. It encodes CASSYGQGNYGYTF.

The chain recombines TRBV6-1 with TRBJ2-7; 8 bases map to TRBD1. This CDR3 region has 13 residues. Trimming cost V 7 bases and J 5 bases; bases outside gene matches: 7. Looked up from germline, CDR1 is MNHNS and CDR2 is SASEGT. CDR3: CASTHADRDEQYF. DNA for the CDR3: TGTGCCAGCACCCATGCGGACAGGGACGAGCAGTACTTC.

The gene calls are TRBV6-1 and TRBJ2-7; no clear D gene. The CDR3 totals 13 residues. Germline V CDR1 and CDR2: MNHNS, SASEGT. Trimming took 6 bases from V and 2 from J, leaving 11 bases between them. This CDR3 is CASSPRQAYEQYF. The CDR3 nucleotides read TGTGCCAGCAGCCCCAGACAAGCCTACGAGCAGTACTTC.

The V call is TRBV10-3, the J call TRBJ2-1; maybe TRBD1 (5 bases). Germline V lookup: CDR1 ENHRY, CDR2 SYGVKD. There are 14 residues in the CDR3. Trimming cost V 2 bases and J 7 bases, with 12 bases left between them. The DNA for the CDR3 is TGTGCCATCAGTGAGGTTGACAGTCGGAATGAGCAGTTCTTC. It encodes CAISEVDSRNEQFF.

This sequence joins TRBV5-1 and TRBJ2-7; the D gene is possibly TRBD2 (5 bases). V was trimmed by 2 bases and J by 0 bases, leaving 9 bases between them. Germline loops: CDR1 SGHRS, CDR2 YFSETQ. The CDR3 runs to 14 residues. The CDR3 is CASSFGEGSYEQYF. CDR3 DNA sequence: TGCGCCAGCAGCTTCGGAGAGGGCTCCTACGAGCAGTACTTC.

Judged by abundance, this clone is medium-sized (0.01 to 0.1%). The CDR3 coding sequence is TGCAGCGTTGACGCACAGGGGGCTGACACTGAAGCTTTCTTT. Its translation: CSVDAQGADTEAFF. The chain is built from TRBV29-1 and TRBJ1-1; 9 bases map to TRBD1. The CDR3 totals 14 residues. Trimming took 3 bases from V and 3 from J; bases not matched to a gene: 5. The germline gives CDR1 SQVTM, CDR2 ANQGSEA.

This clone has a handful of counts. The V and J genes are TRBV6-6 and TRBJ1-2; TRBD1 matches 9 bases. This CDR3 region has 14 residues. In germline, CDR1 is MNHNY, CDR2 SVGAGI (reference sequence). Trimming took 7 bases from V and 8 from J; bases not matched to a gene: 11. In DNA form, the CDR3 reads TGTGCCAGCAACGACTGGGACAGGGTAAACGGCTACACCTTC. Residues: CASNDWDRVNGYTF.

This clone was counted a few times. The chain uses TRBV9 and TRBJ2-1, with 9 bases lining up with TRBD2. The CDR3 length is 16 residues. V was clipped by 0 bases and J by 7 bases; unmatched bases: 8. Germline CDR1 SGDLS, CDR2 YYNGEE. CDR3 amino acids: CASSVGVSGGFNEQFF. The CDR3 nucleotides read TGTGCCAGCAGCGTAGGCGTTAGCGGGGGCTTTAATGAGCAGTTCTTC.

CDR3 coding DNA: TGTGCCAGCAGGGAAGTGGGGACAGAAGGCTACACCTTC. Its translation is CASREVGTEGYTF. The rearrangement links TRBV27 to TRBJ1-2; 7 nucleotides align to TRBD1. Germline CDR1 is MNHEY and CDR2 is SMNVEV (reference sequence). The CDR3 length is 13 residues. V shed 6 bases and J 8 bases; nucleotides not matched to a gene: 9.